Listed below are T cell receptor beta chains from one sample, sequenced in a study of blood T cell repertoires in COVID-19. Clones were read by immunoSEQ multiplex PCR, and TCRdb kept only the in-frame ones, dropping some. The table includes around 130,000 clones, roughly 89% detected once. Specimen: peripheral blood. Receptors were obtained from a woman between 45 and 65 years old with acute or convalescent COVID-19. CDR3s leave out the opening cysteine and the closing phenylalanine or tryptophan. The order of the fields is V gene, J gene, D gene, CDR3 protein. D genes are given only for firm matches.

V gene: TRBV29-1; J gene: TRBJ1-4; D gene: .; CDR3 protein: SVQGVDSQGKLF
V gene: TRBV11-2; J gene: TRBJ1-1; D gene: .; CDR3 protein: ASNSRLTANTEAF
V gene: TRBV19; J gene: TRBJ1-4; D gene: TRBD1; CDR3 protein: ASSEQGGEKLF
V gene: TRBV6-2/TRBV6-3; J gene: TRBJ1-5; D gene: .; CDR3 protein: ASSYRRQVPSFLHQH
V gene: TRBV11-2; J gene: TRBJ2-7; D gene: .; CDR3 protein: ASSLTASEVSYEQY
V gene: TRBV4-1; J gene: TRBJ1-2; D gene: .; CDR3 protein: ASSQESLAWAGGNYGYT
V gene: TRBV30; J gene: TRBJ1-5; D gene: .; CDR3 protein: AWSEAGYQPQH
V gene: TRBV7-8; J gene: TRBJ2-7; D gene: .; CDR3 protein: ASSLAREYEQY
V gene: TRBV5-1; J gene: TRBJ2-3; D gene: .; CDR3 protein: ASSGRQGLDTQY
V gene: TRBV6-5; J gene: TRBJ1-1; D gene: .; CDR3 protein: ASNPGHLNTEAF
V gene: TRBV29-1; J gene: TRBJ1-1; D gene: TRBD1; CDR3 protein: SGQTGGSTEAF
V gene: TRBV11-3; J gene: TRBJ2-7; D gene: .; CDR3 protein: ASSPGGPYEQY
V gene: TRBV5-5; J gene: TRBJ2-7; D gene: .; CDR3 protein: ASSPPIGASVSYEQY
V gene: TRBV28; J gene: TRBJ1-5; D gene: .; CDR3 protein: ASSLGGGKQPQH
V gene: TRBV19; J gene: TRBJ1-2; D gene: TRBD1; CDR3 protein: ASRLLGQANYGYT
V gene: TRBV11-2; J gene: TRBJ2-3; D gene: TRBD2; CDR3 protein: ASSLGRATSGAQY
V gene: TRBV5-6; J gene: TRBJ2-3; D gene: .; CDR3 protein: ASSPVPGTDTQY
V gene: TRBV5-4; J gene: TRBJ1-4; D gene: .; CDR3 protein: ASSPRGLGNEKLF
V gene: TRBV6-2/TRBV6-3; J gene: TRBJ1-2; D gene: .; CDR3 protein: ASSYDSGNYGYT
V gene: TRBV7-2; J gene: TRBJ2-2; D gene: TRBD2; CDR3 protein: ASSSLAGGQGGELF
V gene: TRBV7-2; J gene: TRBJ2-2; D gene: TRBD1; CDR3 protein: ASSLGQGTGELF
V gene: TRBV7-2; J gene: TRBJ1-3; D gene: TRBD1; CDR3 protein: ASRPGQGAHTIY
V gene: TRBV6-2/TRBV6-3; J gene: TRBJ1-1; D gene: .; CDR3 protein: ASSYSRSWAEAF
V gene: TRBV4-1; J gene: TRBJ1-2; D gene: TRBD1; CDR3 protein: ASSRTLPGQGRFGYGYT
V gene: TRBV5-1; J gene: TRBJ2-7; D gene: TRBD1; CDR3 protein: ASSPTPGQVYEQY
V gene: TRBV9; J gene: TRBJ2-3; D gene: TRBD2; CDR3 protein: ASSVAVAGGGQDTQY
V gene: TRBV5-1; J gene: TRBJ2-1; D gene: .; CDR3 protein: ASSPGTSGEQF
V gene: TRBV27; J gene: TRBJ1-2; D gene: TRBD1; CDR3 protein: ASSPGGYGYT
V gene: TRBV10-3; J gene: TRBJ2-3; D gene: .; CDR3 protein: AISDAGTDTQY
V gene: TRBV20-1; J gene: TRBJ2-7; D gene: .; CDR3 protein: SASLSRGTYEQY
V gene: TRBV30; J gene: TRBJ1-1; D gene: .; CDR3 protein: AWSVVTGVSTEAF
V gene: TRBV9; J gene: TRBJ1-1; D gene: .; CDR3 protein: ASSVSDGSTEAF
V gene: TRBV7-2; J gene: TRBJ1-2; D gene: .; CDR3 protein: ASSLFQRGGSYGYT
V gene: TRBV5-6; J gene: TRBJ1-2; D gene: .; CDR3 protein: ASSLRRPGYGYT
V gene: TRBV5-8; J gene: TRBJ1-2; D gene: .; CDR3 protein: ASRTWGGNYGYT
V gene: TRBV18; J gene: TRBJ1-4; D gene: .; CDR3 protein: ASSPLQGVDEKLF
V gene: TRBV19; J gene: TRBJ2-1; D gene: TRBD2; CDR3 protein: ASSGGSYNEQF
V gene: TRBV19; J gene: TRBJ1-5; D gene: .; CDR3 protein: ASSSGVGNQPQH
V gene: TRBV6-6; J gene: TRBJ2-7; D gene: TRBD2; CDR3 protein: ASTNPSGGGYEQY
V gene: TRBV5-1; J gene: TRBJ2-5; D gene: TRBD1; CDR3 protein: ASSRGTGGRETQY
V gene: TRBV3-1/TRBV3-2; J gene: TRBJ2-1; D gene: .; CDR3 protein: ASSQDGAGNNEQF